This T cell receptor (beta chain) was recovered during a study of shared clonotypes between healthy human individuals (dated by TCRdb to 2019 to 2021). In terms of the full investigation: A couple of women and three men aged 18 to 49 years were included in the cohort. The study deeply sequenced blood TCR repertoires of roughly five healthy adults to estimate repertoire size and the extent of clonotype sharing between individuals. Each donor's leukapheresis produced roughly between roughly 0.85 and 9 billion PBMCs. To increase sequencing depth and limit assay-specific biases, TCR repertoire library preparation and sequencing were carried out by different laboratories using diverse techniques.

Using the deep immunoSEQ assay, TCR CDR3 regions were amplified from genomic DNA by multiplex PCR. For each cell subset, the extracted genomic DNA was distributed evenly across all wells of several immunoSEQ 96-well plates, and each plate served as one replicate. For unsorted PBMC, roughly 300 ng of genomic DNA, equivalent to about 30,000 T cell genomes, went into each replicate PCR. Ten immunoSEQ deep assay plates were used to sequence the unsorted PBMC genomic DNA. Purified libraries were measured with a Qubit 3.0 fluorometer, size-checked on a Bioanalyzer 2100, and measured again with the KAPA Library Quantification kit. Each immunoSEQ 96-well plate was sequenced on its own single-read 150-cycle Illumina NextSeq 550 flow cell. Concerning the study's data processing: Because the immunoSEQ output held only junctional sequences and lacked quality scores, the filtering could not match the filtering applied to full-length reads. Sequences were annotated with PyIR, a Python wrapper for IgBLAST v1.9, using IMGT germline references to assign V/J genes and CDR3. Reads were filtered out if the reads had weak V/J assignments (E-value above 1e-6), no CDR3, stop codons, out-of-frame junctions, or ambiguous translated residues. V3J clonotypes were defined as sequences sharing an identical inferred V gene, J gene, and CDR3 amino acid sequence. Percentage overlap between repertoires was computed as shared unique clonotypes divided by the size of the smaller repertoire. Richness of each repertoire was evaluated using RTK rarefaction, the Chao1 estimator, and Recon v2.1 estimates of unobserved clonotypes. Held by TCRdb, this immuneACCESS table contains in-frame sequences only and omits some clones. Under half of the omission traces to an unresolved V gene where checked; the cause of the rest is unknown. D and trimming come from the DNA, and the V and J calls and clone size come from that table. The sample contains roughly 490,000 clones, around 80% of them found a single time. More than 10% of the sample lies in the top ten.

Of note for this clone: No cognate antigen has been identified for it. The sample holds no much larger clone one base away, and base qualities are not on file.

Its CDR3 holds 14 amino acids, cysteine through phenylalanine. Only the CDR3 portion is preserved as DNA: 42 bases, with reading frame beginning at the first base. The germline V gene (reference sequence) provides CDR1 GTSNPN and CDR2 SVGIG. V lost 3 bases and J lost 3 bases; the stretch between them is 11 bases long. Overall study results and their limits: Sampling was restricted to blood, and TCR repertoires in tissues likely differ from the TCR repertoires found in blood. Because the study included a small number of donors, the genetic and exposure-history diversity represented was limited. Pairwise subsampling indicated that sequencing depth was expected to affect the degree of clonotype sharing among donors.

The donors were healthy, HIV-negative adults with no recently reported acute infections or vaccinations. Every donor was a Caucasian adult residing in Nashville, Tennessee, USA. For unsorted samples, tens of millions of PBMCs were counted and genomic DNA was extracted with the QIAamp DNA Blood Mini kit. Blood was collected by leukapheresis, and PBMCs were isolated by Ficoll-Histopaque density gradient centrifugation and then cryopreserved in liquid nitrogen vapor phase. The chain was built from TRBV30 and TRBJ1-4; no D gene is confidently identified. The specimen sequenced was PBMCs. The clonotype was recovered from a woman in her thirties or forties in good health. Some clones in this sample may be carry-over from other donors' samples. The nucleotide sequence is TGTGCCTGGAGCCTCCTGGGGTCTAATGAAAAACTGTTTTTT. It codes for CAWSLLGSNEKLFF.